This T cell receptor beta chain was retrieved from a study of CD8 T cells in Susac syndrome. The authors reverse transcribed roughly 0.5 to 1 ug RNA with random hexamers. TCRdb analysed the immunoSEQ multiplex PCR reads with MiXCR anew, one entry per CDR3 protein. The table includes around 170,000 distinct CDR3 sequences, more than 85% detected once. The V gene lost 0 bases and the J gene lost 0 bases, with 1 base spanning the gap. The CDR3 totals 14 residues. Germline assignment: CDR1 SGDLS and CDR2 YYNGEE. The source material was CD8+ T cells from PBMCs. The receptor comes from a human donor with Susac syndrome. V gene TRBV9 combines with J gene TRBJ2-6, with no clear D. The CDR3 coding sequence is TGTGCCAGCAGCGTAGCCTCTGGGGCCAACGTCCTGACTTTC. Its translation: CASSVASGANVLTF.